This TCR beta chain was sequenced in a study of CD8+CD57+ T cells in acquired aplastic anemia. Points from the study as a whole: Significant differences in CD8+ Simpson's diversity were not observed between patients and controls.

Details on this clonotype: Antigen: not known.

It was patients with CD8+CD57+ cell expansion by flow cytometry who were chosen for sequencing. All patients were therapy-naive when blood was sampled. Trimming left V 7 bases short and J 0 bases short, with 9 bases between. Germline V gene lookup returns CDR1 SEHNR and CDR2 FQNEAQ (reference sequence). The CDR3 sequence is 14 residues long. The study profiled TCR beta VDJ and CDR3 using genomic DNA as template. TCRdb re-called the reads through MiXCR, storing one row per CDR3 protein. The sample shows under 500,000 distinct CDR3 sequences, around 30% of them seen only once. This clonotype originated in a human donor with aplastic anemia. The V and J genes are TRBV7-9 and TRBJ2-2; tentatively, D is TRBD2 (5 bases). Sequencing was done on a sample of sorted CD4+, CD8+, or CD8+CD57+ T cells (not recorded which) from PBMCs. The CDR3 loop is CASTRDSNTGELFF. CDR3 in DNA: TGTGCCAGCACCCGGGATTCGAACACCGGGGAGCTGTTTTTT.